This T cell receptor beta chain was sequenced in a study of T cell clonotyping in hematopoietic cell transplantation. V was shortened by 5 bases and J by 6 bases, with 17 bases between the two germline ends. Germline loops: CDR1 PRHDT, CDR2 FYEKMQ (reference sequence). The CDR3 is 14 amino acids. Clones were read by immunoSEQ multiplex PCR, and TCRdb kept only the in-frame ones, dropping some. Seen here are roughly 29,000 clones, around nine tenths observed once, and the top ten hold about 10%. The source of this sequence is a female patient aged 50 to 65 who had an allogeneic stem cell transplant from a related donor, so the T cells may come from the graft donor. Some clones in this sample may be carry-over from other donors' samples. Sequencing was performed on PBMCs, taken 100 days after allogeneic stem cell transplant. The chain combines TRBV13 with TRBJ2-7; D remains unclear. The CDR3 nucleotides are TGTGCCAGCAGCCCCTGGTTTGGAGATGGCGAGCAGTACTTC. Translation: CASSPWFGDGEQYF.